This TCR beta chain is from a study of cytomegalovirus exposure and HLA in healthy donors. The PCR employed 60 Vbeta primers together with 13 Jbeta primers. Methods used by the authors: In a later analysis, of roughly 83 million unique beta chains, around 11 million appeared in at least two donors. Method: immunoSEQ multiplex PCR; TCRdb's copy keeps in-frame clones and lacks some. The DNA was the basis for D and trimming; V, J and clone size are from that table. This sample has about 190,000 clones, with 81% found just once. The CDR3 is 16 residues long. From germline, CDR1 is SGHRS and CDR2 YFSETQ. Trimming at V came to 4 bases and at J to 1 base, leaving 7 bases not matched to a gene.

Sequenced material: PBMCs. The rearrangement joins TRBV5-1 to TRBJ2-2; 7 bases fit TRBD2. This sequence originates from a man in his forties in good health and CMV-seropositive. DNA of the CDR3: TGCGCCAGCAGCCTGGGGGTAGCGGGGAACACCGGGGAGCTGTTTTTT. As protein: CASSLGVAGNTGELFF. Supplemented by reference TRBV5-1 and TRBJ2-2, the full variable domain reads KAGVTQTPRYLIKTRGQQVTLSCSPISGHRSVSWYQQTPGQGLQFLFEYFSETQRNKGNFPGRFSGRQFSNSRSEMNVSTLELGDSALYLCASSLGVAGNTGELFFGEGSRLTVL.